The source of this T cell receptor beta chain is a study of cytomegalovirus exposure and HLA in healthy donors. PCR amplification relied on 60 Vbeta primers (plus 13 Jbeta primers). Clones were read by immunoSEQ multiplex PCR, and TCRdb kept only the in-frame ones, dropping some. The sample records fewer than 200,000 clones, about 83% being singletons. To note about this clone: Antigen unknown.

Findings and limits, study-wide: The study recorded about 160 TCR beta chains that were cytomegalovirus-associated.

This sequence originates from a young woman in good health and CMV-seronegative. The sample was PBMCs.

The CDR3 DNA follows: TGCGCCAGCAGCTCCGGGACAGCTCCCTATAATTCACCCCTCCACTTT. Protein product: CASSSGTAPYNSPLHF. This chain connects TRBV5-1 to TRBJ1-6; 7 bases agree with TRBD1. J gave up 2 bases and V 3 bases, and 5 bases lay outside the gene matches. This CDR3 is built from 16 residues. Per the germline V gene, CDR1 is SGHRS and CDR2 is YFSETQ.